This T cell receptor beta chain was observed in a study of CXCR3-negative and CXCR3-positive naive CD8 T cells. Whole-study results and caveats: TRB CDR3 hydrophobicity was greater in CXCR3-positive naive cells than in CXCR3-negative naive cells.

Via 5' RACE with UMI labels, TRB cDNA libraries were prepared. TCRdb re-called the 5' RACE reads; one entry per CDR3 protein, DNA not given. In total, the table holds about 130,000 distinct CDR3 sequences. Of note for this clonotype: Its target is unknown.

Germline CDR1 reads SQVTM; CDR2 reads ANQGSEA. The CDR3 is made up of 13 amino acids. Sequencing was done on a sample of naive CXCR3+ CD8+ T cells from blood. Subset here: CD45RO-CCR7+CD27+CD95- naive CD8+ T cells expressing CXCR3 (TNR3+). This TCR was sampled from a human donor in good health. Some clones in this sample may be carry-over from other donors' samples. The chain joins TRBV29-1 to TRBJ1-1; absent DNA, TCRdb's TRBD1 call cannot be checked. The CDR3 loop is CSILKGGNTEAFF.